These 14 T cell receptor beta chains were all obtained from the same sample, sequenced in a study of intratumoral heterogeneity in liver cancer. The repertoire was sequenced with immunoSEQ multiplex PCR; TCRdb's copy has only in-frame clones and lacks some. Of some 21,000 clones listed, over 60% are singletons. Sequences were derived from tumor-adjacent normal tissue, sampled before any cancer treatment. The source is a woman between 65 and 79 years old with hepatocellular carcinoma.

The genes are TRBV27 and TRBJ2-1; no clear D gene. Trimming removed 8 bases from V and 0 bases from J, with 11 bases in between. The CDR3 runs to 14 residues. CDR1 and CDR2 from the germline V gene are MNHEY and SMNVEV (reference sequence). CDR3 in amino acids: CASQTTPSYNEQFF. The CDR3 DNA follows: TGTGCCAGCCAGACGACACCCTCCTACAATGAGCAGTTCTTC.

The sample holds one count of this clone. DNA for the CDR3: TGCGCCAGCAGCCCAGGGAAAAGGGATATTCAGTTCTTC. As protein: CASSPGKRDIQFF. The rearrangement joins TRBV4-1 to TRBJ2-1; a possible D gene is TRBD1 (5 bases). V was pared by 4 bases and J by 13 bases, with 17 bases between. There are 13 residues in the CDR3. Germline CDR1 MGHRA, CDR2 YSYEKL.

A few counts support this clone. The chain links TRBV27 to TRBJ2-7; D unresolved. Germline lookup yields CDR1 MNHEY and CDR2 SMNVEV (reference sequence). V lost 2 bases, J lost 3 bases, and 8 bases lay in between. This CDR3 is built from 13 residues. CDR3 region: CASSLQRNYEQYF. The CDR3 DNA reads as TGTGCCAGCAGTTTACAACGGAACTACGAGCAGTACTTC.

The V call is TRBV3-1 (or the pseudogene TRBV3-2), the J call TRBJ2-1, with D unclear. Between the trimmed V and J ends, which lost 0 bases and 10 bases, there was a span of 10 bases. The CDR3 runs to 13 residues. Germline loops: CDR1 LGHDT, CDR2 YNNKEL (reference sequence). The CDR3 nucleotides are TGTGCCAGCAGCCAAGAGGAAGGGTCCGAGCAGTTCTTC. The encoded protein is CASSQEEGSEQFF.

The J gene is TRBJ2-7, the V gene TRBV11-2, with D tentatively TRBD1 (5 bases). Trimming stripped 4 bases from V and 2 bases from J, with 18 bases between. The CDR3 covers 16 residues. CDR1 and CDR2 (germline): SGHAT, FQNNGV. CDR3 protein: CASSSWGSFHTYEQYF. DNA for the CDR3: TGTGCCAGCAGCTCGTGGGGCAGCTTTCACACCTACGAGCAGTACTTC. The complete variable domain, with remaining parts taken from reference TRBV11-2 and TRBJ2-7, reads EAGVAQSPRYKIIEKRQSVAFWCNPISGHATLYWYQQILGQGPKLLIQFQNNGVVDDSQLPKDRFSAERLKGVDSTLKIQPAKLEDSAVYLCASSSWGSFHTYEQYFGPGTRLTVT.

The chain joins TRBV28 to TRBJ2-2; D could derive from TRBD1 or TRBD2 (5 bases each). V was pared by 6 bases and J by 5 bases, with 13 bases between. Germline loops: CDR1 MDHEN, CDR2 SYDVKM. There are 14 residues in the CDR3. The CDR3 is CASSPGRGTGELFF. CDR3 bases: TGTGCCAGCAGCCCGGGACGGGGTACCGGGGAGCTGTTTTTT.

The J gene is TRBJ2-7, the V gene TRBV4-1, with 7 bases aligning to TRBD1. Unmatched junction bases numbered 13, after V lost 1 base and J lost 4 bases. The CDR3 extends over 17 amino acids. Germline loops: CDR1 MGHRA, CDR2 YSYEKL. DNA of the CDR3: TGCGCCAGCAGCCAAGTATCTTCGCGGACAGGAGCGTACGAGCAGTACTTC. This sequence encodes CASSQVSSRTGAYEQYF.

There are a few counts of this clone. V and J are TRBV19 and TRBJ1-2; D unclear. The CDR3 consists of 14 residues. Trimming removed 6 bases at V and 7 bases at J, with 18 bases between. Germline CDR1 is LNHDA and CDR2 is SQIVND (reference sequence). In DNA form, the CDR3 reads TGTGCCAGTAGACAAACCCAGGAGACCGGTGGCTACACCTTC. Translation gives CASRQTQETGGYTF. The full variable domain, in which reference TRBV19 and TRBJ1-2 provide the parts outside the CDR3, is DGGITQSPKYLFRKEGQNVTLSCEQNLNHDAMYWYRQDPGQGLRLIYYSQIVNDFQKGDIAEGYSVSREKKESFPLTVTSAQKNPTAFYLCASRQTQETGGYTFGSGTRLTVV.

The V call is TRBV20-1, the J call TRBJ2-3; no definite D call. Germline V gene lookup returns CDR1 DFQATT and CDR2 SNEGSKA (reference sequence). V gave up 3 bases and J gave up 2 bases, with 12 bases separating them. The CDR3 totals 14 residues. The CDR3 loop is CSASTATTTDTQYF. DNA of the CDR3: TGCAGTGCTAGTACCGCAACTACCACAGATACGCAGTATTTT.

The gene calls are TRBV28 and TRBJ2-1, with 10 bases matching TRBD2. Germline V gene data show CDR1 as MDHEN and CDR2 as SYDVKM. The CDR3 spans 15 residues. J lost 8 bases, V lost 2 bases, and 6 bases had no gene match. Here the CDR3 DNA reads TGTGCCAGCAGTTTACCAGCGGGAGGGCCCTATGAGCAGTTCTTC. This translates into CASSLPAGGPYEQFF.

The chain recombines TRBV7-6 with TRBJ1-1, with D perhaps TRBD1 (6 bases). Trimming took 4 bases from V and 0 from J, leaving 12 bases between them. Germline V CDR1 and CDR2: SGHVS, FNYEAQ. CDR3 length: 15 residues. The DNA for the CDR3 is TGTGCCAGCAGCTCAATGAGGGGGTTGAACACTGAAGCTTTCTTT. Translation gives CASSSMRGLNTEAFF.

The genes are TRBV7-6 and TRBJ2-1; 10 nucleotides agree with TRBD2. J was trimmed by 10 bases and V by 2 bases; bases with no gene match: 8. The germline V gene encodes CDR1 SGHVS and CDR2 FNYEAQ. The CDR3 totals 15 residues. CDR3 residues: CASSLIQREGYEQFF. CDR3 nucleotide sequence: TGTGCCAGCAGCTTAATCCAGCGGGAGGGCTACGAGCAGTTCTTC.

The chain links TRBV13 to TRBJ2-5, with 9 bases aligning to TRBD2. In germline, CDR1 is PRHDT, CDR2 FYEKMQ (reference sequence). J lost 4 bases, V lost 6 bases, and 15 bases had no gene match. There are 17 residues in the CDR3. The CDR3 DNA reads as TGTGCCAGCAGTCCCGGGAGGGCGGGAGGGCTCCCAGAGACCCAGTACTTC. This sequence encodes CASSPGRAGGLPETQYF. Combining the CDR3 with reference TRBV13 and TRBJ2-5 gives the whole variable domain AAGVIQSPRHLIKEKRETATLKCYPIPRHDTVYWYQQGPGQDPQFLISFYEKMQSDKGSIPDRFSAQQFSDYHSELNMSSLELGDSALYFCASSPGRAGGLPETQYFGPGTRLLVL.

The chain is built from TRBV7-2 and TRBJ2-5, with TRBD2 matching over 7 bases. CDR1 SGHTA and CDR2 FQGNSA come from the germline V gene. The CDR3 spans 15 residues. With V trimmed by 1 base and J by 6 bases, 8 bases remained unmatched. This CDR3 reads CASSLGGGTLKTQYF. CDR3 sequence (DNA): TGTGCCAGCAGCTTAGGGGGAGGGACCCTGAAGACCCAGTACTTC. The variable domain in full, with the rest retrieved from reference TRBV7-2 and TRBJ2-5, is GAGVSQSPSNKVTEKGKDVELRCDPISGHTALYWYRQSLGQGLEFLIYFQGNSAPDKSGLPSDRFSAERTGGSVSTLTIQRTQQEDSAVYLCASSLGGGTLKTQYFGPGTRLLVL.